A selection of T cell receptor beta chains follows, all from one sample in a study of control samples from healthy donors and cancer patients. Method: immunoSEQ multiplex PCR; TCRdb's copy keeps in-frame clones and lacks some. The profile shows 100,000 or so clones, around 80% of them singletons. Material: blood. The receptors shown here come from a woman aged 30 to 39 in good health. Each CDR3 is given with its conserved first and last residue. D genes are given only for firm matches. Clone size is shown for a subset of rows, as once, few, many or a class of expanded clone.

j_gene	d_gene	v_gene	abundance	len	CDR3nt	CDR3aa
TRBJ2-7	TRBD1	TRBV4-1	once	15	TGCGCCAGCAGCCAACCCGGGACAGGGGGCTACGAGCAGTACTTC	CASSQPGTGGYEQYF
TRBJ2-1	TRBD2	TRBV7-3	few	17	TGTGCCAGCAGCTTAACGTCACTAGCGGGGGGGCGAAATGAGCAGTTCTTC	CASSLTSLAGGRNEQFF
TRBJ1-2	-	TRBV4-1	-	14	TGCGCCAGCAGCCAAGAACGAGGGGGTTTTGGCTACACCTTC	CASSQERGGFGYTF
TRBJ2-1	-	TRBV2	-	15	TGTGCCAGCAGTCTTAGATCGGTCCCAGGGAATGAGCAGTTCTTC	CASSLRSVPGNEQFF
TRBJ1-2	-	TRBV7-9	-	13	TGTGCCAGCAGCTGGGAGCAGAACTATGGCTACACCTTC	CASSWEQNYGYTF
TRBJ1-1	-	TRBV7-8	once	14	TGTGCCAGCAGCTTACCAGGGCAGAACACTGAAGCTTTCTTT	CASSLPGQNTEAFF
TRBJ2-6	-	TRBV27	-	14	TGTGCCTGCGCTAGGGACTCTGGGGCCAACGTCCTGACTTTC	CACARDSGANVLTF
TRBJ1-4	TRBD1	TRBV5-8	once	15	TGTGCCAGCAGCTACGGGACAGGGAGTAGAGAAAAACTGTTTTTT	CASSYGTGSREKLFF
TRBJ1-1	-	TRBV5-5	-	14	TGTGCCAGCAGCTTGATGGACCGGAACACTGAAGCTTTCTTT	CASSLMDRNTEAFF
TRBJ1-2	-	TRBV11-2	-	15	TGTGCCAGCAGCTTAGAAGCAGGCTCTAACTATGGCTACACCTTC	CASSLEAGSNYGYTF
TRBJ1-1	-	TRBV7-9	-	16	TGTGCCAGCAGACGGGGGGGTGGACATTTGAACACTGAAGCTTTCTTT	CASRRGGGHLNTEAFF
TRBJ1-1	-	TRBV3-1/TRBV3-2	few	13	TGTGCCAGCAGCCAAGGCACCCGCACTGAAGCTTTCTTT	CASSQGTRTEAFF
TRBJ1-2	-	TRBV10-3	-	11	TGTGCCATCAGTGGGGGGGCAGGCTACACCTTC	CAISGGAGYTF
TRBJ1-5	-	TRBV20-1	-	16	TGCAGTGCTAGTCCCACCCGGGTTCTCCGCAATCAGCCCCAGCATTTT	CSASPTRVLRNQPQHF
TRBJ2-7	-	TRBV27	-	15	TGTGCCAGCAGTTCCCTAGGGGTTGGATTTTACGAGCAGTACTTC	CASSSLGVGFYEQYF
TRBJ2-7	-	TRBV6-1	-	14	TGTGCCAGCAGTGAGGCAGTGAGCTCCTACGAGCAGTACTTC	CASSEAVSSYEQYF
TRBJ2-7	TRBD1	TRBV7-8	-	15	TGTGCCAGCAGCTTAGAGCGAGGACAGGGATACGAGCAGTACTTC	CASSLERGQGYEQYF
TRBJ1-4	-	TRBV5-8	-	15	TGTGCCAGCAGCTTAACGGGTTTTCATAATGAAAAACTGTTTTTT	CASSLTGFHNEKLFF
TRBJ2-2	-	TRBV6-4	-	14	TGTGCCAGCAGTAAACACACGAACACCGGGGAGCTGTTTTTT	CASSKHTNTGELFF
TRBJ2-7	TRBD1	TRBV28	-	14	TGTGCCAGCAGGCAAACAAGACAGGGTGACGAGCAGTACTTC	CASRQTRQGDEQYF
TRBJ1-2	TRBD1	TRBV4-1	-	16	TGCGCCAGCAGCCCCGGTGGGACAGACTTATTCTATGGCTACACCTTC	CASSPGGTDLFYGYTF
TRBJ2-5	-	TRBV7-6	-	16	TGTGCCAGCAGCTTAGCGGCGGCAGTGGGGCGAGAGACCCAGTACTTC	CASSLAAAVGRETQYF
TRBJ2-3	TRBD2	TRBV6-5	few	15	TGTGCCAGCAGTTACACTAGCGGGGGGGCAGATACGCAGTATTTT	CASSYTSGGADTQYF
TRBJ2-5	-	TRBV7-2	-	13	TGTGCCAGCAGCGCCACGGAGGGTGGGACCCAGTACTTC	CASSATEGGTQYF
TRBJ1-1	-	TRBV6-1	-	14	TGTGCCAGCAGTGAAGGGGGCAGGAACACTGAAGCTTTCTTT	CASSEGGRNTEAFF
TRBJ2-6	-	TRBV5-1	-	14	TGCGCCAGCAGCTTGAGCTCTGGGGCCAACGTCCTGACTTTC	CASSLSSGANVLTF
TRBJ2-3	TRBD2	TRBV5-1	-	19	TGCGCCAGCAGCCCCTGGGGTAGCGGGGGGGCCAGGATCACAGATACGCAGTATTTT	CASSPWGSGGARITDTQYF
TRBJ1-5	-	TRBV10-3	-	13	TGTGCCATCAGCGACAGAAAAGGTCAGCCCCAGCATTTT	CAISDRKGQPQHF
TRBJ2-2	-	TRBV5-1	-	14	TGCGCCAGCAGCTTAGGGCTGAACACCGGGGAGCTGTTTTTT	CASSLGLNTGELFF
TRBJ2-1	-	TRBV5-4	-	13	TGTGCCAGCAGCTTGCCTGGGATCAATGAGCAGTTCTTC	CASSLPGINEQFF
TRBJ2-5	-	TRBV5-1	-	11	TGCGCCAGCAGCTTGGAGGAGACCCAGTACTTC	CASSLEETQYF
TRBJ1-4	-	TRBV2	-	14	TGTGCCAGCAGTGAAGGCAGGGTCTATGAAAAACTGTTTTTT	CASSEGRVYEKLFF
TRBJ2-3	-	TRBV18	once	13	TGTGCCAGCTCACCGGGACTCACAGATACGCAGTATTTT	CASSPGLTDTQYF
TRBJ2-3	-	TRBV24-1	-	18	TGTGCCACCAGTGACCCTATACGGGGGACAAGTAGCACAGATACGCAGTATTTT	CATSDPIRGTSSTDTQYF
TRBJ1-2	-	TRBV9	-	13	TGTGCCAGCAGCCTGCAGGGTAGGGGTGGCTACACCTTC	CASSLQGRGGYTF
TRBJ2-1	TRBD2	TRBV27	-	15	TGTGCCAGCAGTCCCCAGCGGGGTTTGGGGGGTGAGCAGTTCTTC	CASSPQRGLGGEQFF
TRBJ1-2	-	TRBV5-5	-	15	TGTGCCAGCAGCCGATTATACTCGGGGGAAGGGGGCTACACCTTC	CASSRLYSGEGGYTF
TRBJ2-7	-	TRBV7-2	-	13	TGTGCCAGCAGCTCCGGGCCGAACTACGAGCAGTACTTC	CASSSGPNYEQYF
TRBJ1-2	-	TRBV29-1	-	13	TGCAGCGTTGATATTGGGTGGGGCGTTGGCTACACCTTC	CSVDIGWGVGYTF
TRBJ2-7	-	TRBV6-5	-	12	TGTGCCAGCAGAAGGGGGTCCTACGAGCAGTACTTC	CASRRGSYEQYF